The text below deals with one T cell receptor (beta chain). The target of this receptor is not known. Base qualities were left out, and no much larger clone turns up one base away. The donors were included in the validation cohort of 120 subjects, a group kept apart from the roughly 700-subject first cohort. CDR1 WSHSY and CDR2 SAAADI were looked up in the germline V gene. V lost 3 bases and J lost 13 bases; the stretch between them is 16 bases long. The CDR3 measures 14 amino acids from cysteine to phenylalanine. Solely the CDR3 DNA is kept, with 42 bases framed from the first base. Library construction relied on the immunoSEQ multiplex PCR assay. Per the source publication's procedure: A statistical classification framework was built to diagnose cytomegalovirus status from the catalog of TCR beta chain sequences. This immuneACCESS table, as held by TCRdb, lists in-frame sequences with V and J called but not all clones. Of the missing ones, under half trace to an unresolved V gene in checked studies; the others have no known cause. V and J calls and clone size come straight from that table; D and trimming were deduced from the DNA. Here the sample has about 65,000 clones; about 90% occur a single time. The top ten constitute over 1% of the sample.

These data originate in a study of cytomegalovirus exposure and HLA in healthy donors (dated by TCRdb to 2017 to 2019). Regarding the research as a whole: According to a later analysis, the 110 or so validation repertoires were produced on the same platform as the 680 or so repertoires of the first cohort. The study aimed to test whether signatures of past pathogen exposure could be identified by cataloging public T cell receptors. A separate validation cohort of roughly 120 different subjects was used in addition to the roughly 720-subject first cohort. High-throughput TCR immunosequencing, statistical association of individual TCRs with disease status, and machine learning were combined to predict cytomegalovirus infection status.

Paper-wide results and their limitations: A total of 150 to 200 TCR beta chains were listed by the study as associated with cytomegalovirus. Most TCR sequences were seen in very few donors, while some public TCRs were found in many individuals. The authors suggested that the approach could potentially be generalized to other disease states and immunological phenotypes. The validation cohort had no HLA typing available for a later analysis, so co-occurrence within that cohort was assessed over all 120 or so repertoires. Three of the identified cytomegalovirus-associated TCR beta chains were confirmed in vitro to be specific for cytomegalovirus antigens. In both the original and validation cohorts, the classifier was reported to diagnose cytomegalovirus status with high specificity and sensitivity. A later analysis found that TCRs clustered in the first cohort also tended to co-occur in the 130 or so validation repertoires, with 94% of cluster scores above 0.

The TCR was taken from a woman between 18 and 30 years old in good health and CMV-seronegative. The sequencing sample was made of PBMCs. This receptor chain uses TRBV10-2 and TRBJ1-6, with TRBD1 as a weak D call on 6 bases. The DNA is TGCGCCAGCAGTGACTACAGGGTAGAAGTGCCCCTCCACTTT. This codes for CASSDYRVEVPLHF.